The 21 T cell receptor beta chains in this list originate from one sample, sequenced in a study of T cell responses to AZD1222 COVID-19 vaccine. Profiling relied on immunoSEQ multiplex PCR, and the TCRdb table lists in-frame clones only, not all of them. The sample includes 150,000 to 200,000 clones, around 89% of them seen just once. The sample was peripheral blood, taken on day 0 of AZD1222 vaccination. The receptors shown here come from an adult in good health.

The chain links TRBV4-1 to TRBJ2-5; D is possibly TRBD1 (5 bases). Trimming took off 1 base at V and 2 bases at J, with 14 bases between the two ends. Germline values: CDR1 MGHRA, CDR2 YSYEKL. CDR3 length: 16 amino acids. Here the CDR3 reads CASSQATVLRQETQYF. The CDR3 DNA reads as TGCGCCAGCAGCCAAGCGACAGTGCTTCGGCAAGAGACCCAGTACTTC.

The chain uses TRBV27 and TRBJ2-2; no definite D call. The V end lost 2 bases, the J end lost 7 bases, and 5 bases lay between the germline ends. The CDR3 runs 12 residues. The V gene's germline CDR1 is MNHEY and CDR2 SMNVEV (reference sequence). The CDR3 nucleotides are TGTGCCAGCAGTTTAGTACACGGGGAGCTGTTTTTT. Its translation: CASSLVHGELFF.

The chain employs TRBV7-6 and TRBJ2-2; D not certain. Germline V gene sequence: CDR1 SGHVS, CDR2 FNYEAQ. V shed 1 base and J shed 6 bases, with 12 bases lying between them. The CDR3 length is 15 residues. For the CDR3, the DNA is TGTGCCAGCAGCTTAGTGGTAGGCGTGGCCGGGGAGCTGTTTTTT. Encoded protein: CASSLVVGVAGELFF.

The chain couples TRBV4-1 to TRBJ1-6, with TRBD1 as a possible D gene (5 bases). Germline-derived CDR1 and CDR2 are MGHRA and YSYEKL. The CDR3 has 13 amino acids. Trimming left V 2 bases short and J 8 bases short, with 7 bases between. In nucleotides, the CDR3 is TGCGCCAGCAGCCAACAGGGTGATTCACCCCTCCACTTT. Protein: CASSQQGDSPLHF.

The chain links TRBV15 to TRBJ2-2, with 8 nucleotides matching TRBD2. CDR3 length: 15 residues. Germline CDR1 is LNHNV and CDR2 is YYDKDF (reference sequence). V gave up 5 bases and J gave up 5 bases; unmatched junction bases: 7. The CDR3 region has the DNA TGTGCCACCAGCGGGCGGGGGGATAGGACCGGGGAGCTGTTTTTT. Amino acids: CATSGRGDRTGELFF.

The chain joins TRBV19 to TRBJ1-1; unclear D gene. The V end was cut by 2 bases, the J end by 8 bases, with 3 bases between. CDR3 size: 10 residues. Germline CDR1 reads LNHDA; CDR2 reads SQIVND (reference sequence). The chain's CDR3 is CASSIIEAFF. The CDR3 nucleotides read TGTGCCAGTAGTATAATCGAAGCTTTCTTT. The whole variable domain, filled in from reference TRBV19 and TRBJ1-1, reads DGGITQSPKYLFRKEGQNVTLSCEQNLNHDAMYWYRQDPGQGLRLIYYSQIVNDFQKGDIAEGYSVSREKKESFPLTVTSAQKNPTAFYLCASSIIEAFFGQGTRLTVV.

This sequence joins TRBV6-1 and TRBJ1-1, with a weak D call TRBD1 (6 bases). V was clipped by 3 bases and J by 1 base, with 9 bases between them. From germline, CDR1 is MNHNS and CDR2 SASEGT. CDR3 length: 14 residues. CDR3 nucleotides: TGTGCCAGCAGTGACGCACAGGGGAACACTGAAGCTTTCTTT. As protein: CASSDAQGNTEAFF.

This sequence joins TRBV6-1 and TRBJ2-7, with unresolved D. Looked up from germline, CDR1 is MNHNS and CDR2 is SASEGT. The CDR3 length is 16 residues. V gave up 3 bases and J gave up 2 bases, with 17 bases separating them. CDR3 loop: CASSEWVNSDAYEQYV. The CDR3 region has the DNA TGTGCCAGCAGTGAGTGGGTGAACAGCGATGCCTACGAGCAGTACGTC.

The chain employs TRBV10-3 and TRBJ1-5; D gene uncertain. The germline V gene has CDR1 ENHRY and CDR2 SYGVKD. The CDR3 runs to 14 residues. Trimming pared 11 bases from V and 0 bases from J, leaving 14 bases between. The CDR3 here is CAGPKVYSNQPQHF. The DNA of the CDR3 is TGTGCCGGACCAAAGGTTTATAGCAATCAGCCCCAGCATTTT.

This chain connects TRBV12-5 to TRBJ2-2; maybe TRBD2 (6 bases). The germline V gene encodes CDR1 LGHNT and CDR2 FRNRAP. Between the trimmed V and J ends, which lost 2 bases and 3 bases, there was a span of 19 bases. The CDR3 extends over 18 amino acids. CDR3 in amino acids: CASGLPTSAGQDTGELFF. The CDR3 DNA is TGTGCTAGTGGTTTGCCCACCTCGGCGGGGCAGGACACCGGGGAGCTGTTTTTT.

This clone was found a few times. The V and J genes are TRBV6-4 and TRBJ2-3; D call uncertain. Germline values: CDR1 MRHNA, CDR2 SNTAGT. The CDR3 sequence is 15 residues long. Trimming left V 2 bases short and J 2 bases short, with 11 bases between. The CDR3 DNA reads TGTGCCAGCAGTGACAACGGAATAGCCACAGATACGCAGTATTTT. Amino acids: CASSDNGIATDTQYF.

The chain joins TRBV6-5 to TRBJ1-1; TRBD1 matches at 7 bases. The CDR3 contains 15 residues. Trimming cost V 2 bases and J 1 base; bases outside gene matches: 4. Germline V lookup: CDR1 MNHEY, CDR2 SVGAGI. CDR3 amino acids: CASSYPGQRNTEAFF. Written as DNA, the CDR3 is TGTGCCAGCAGTTACCCGGGACAGAGGAACACTGAAGCTTTCTTT.

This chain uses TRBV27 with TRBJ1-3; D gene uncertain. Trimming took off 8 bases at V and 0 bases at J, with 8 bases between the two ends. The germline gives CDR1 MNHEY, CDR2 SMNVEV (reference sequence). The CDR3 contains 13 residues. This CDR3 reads CASGRPSGNTIYF. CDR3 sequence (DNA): TGTGCCAGCGGCCGCCCCTCTGGAAACACCATATATTTT.

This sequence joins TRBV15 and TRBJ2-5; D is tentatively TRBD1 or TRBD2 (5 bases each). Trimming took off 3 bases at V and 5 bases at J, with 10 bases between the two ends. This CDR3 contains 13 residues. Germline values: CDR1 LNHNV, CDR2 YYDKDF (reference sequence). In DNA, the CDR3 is TGTGCCACCAGCAGCCTCGAGGGGGAGACCCAGTACTTC. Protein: CATSSLEGETQYF. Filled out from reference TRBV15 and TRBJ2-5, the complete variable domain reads DAMVIQNPRYQVTQFGKPVTLSCSQTLNHNVMYWYQQKSSQAPKLLFHYYDKDFNNEADTPDNFQSRRPNTSFCFLDIRSPGLGDTAMYLCATSSLEGETQYFGPGTRLLVL.

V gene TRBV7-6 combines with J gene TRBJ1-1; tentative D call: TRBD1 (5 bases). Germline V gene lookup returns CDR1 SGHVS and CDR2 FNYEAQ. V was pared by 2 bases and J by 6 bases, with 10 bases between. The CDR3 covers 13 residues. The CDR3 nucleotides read TGTGCCAGCAGCTTATCGAGGGGAGCTGAAGCTTTCTTT. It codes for CASSLSRGAEAFF.

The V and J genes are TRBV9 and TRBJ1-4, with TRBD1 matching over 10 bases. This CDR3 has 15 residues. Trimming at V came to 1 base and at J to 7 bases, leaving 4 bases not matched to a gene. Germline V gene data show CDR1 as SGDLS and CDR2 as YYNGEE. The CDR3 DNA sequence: TGTGCCAGCAGCGTACGGGGGACAGGGGTTGAAAAACTGTTTTTT. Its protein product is CASSVRGTGVEKLFF.

The CDR3 DNA is TGTGCCAGTACGACTCCCGGGCAGGCGAATGAAAAACTGTTTTTT. It yields the protein CASTTPGQANEKLFF. The chain carries TRBV19 and TRBJ1-4, with D uncertain. This CDR3 has 15 residues. Germline CDR1 LNHDA, CDR2 SQIVND (reference sequence). V lost 7 bases and J lost 5, with 17 bases in between. The variable domain in full, completed from reference TRBV19 and TRBJ1-4, reads DGGITQSPKYLFRKEGQNVTLSCEQNLNHDAMYWYRQDPGQGLRLIYYSQIVNDFQKGDIAEGYSVSREKKESFPLTVTSAQKNPTAFYLCASTTPGQANEKLFFGSGTQLSVL.

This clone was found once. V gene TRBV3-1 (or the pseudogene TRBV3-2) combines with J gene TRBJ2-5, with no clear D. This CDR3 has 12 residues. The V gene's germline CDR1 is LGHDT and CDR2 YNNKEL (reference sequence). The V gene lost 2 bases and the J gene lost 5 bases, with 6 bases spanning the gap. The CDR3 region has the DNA TGTGCCAGCAGCCAAATGACGGAGACCCAGTACTTC. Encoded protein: CASSQMTETQYF.

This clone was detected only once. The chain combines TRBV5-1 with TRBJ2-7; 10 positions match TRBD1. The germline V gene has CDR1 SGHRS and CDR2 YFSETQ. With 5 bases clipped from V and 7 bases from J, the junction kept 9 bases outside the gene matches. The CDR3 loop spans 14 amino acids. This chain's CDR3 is CASSLRQGAFEQYF. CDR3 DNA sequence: TGCGCCAGCAGTCTCCGACAGGGGGCATTTGAGCAGTACTTC.

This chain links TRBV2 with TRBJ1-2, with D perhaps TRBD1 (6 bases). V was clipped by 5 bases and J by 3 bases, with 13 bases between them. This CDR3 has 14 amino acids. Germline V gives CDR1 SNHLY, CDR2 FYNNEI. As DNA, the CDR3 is TGTGCCAGCAGTTTCGCGCAGGGGTACTATGGCTACACCTTC. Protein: CASSFAQGYYGYTF.

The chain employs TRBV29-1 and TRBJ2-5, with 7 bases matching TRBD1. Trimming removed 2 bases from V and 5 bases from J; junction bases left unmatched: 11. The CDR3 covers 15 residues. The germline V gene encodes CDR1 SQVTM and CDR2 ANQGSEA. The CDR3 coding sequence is TGCAGCGTTGAACACCTAGGACAGGATGCGGAGACCCAGTACTTC. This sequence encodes CSVEHLGQDAETQYF.